This T cell receptor (beta chain) emerged from a study of T cell repertoires in cytomegalovirus infection. This clonotype was seen more than once but under ten times. The antigen is undetermined. TCRdb used MiXCR to reprocess the reads, holding one entry per CDR3 protein. Found here are around 710,000 distinct CDR3 sequences, 25% to 35% of them singletons; the top ten hold less than 15%. V was clipped by 0 bases and J by 4 bases, with 15 bases between them. The CDR3 covers 15 residues. Germline assignment: CDR1 SQVTM and CDR2 ANQGSEA. The receptor was isolated from a human donor in good health (CMV status not recorded). Some clones in this sample may be carry-over from other donors' samples. Sequences were derived from cultured CD8+ T cells from PBMCs, sampled from culture after CMV antigen stimulation. The chain links TRBV29-1 to TRBJ1-2; weak D call: TRBD1 (6 bases). CDR3 protein: CSVEDKRGAPYGYTF. The CDR3 bases are TGCAGCGTTGAAGATAAACGGGGGGCCCCCTATGGCTACACCTTC.